A single T cell receptor (beta chain) is shown here with its context. What it recognizes is unknown. The data stem from a study of cytomegalovirus exposure and HLA in healthy donors. Findings and limits, study-wide: Later findings reportedly placed an Asian-associated ancestry cluster below the approximately 670-donor mean for N-insertions.

The PCR had 60 Vbeta and 13 Jbeta primers. This table comes from immunoSEQ multiplex PCR, and its TCRdb copy is limited to in-frame clones, with some not included. This repertoire includes 65,000 to 80,000 clones. V lost 3 bases, J lost 2 bases, and 19 bases stayed unmatched. Germline CDR1 is SGHRS and CDR2 is YFSETQ. The CDR3 runs to 19 residues. This TCR derives from a female donor in good health and CMV-seropositive. Sequenced material: PBMCs. This chain links TRBV5-1 with TRBJ2-7; 8 bases are shared with TRBD2. The CDR3 DNA follows: TGCGCCAGCAGCTCGGGACTCCCCGGACTAGCTTCACTACCCTACGAGCAGTACTTC. It is translated as CASSSGLPGLASLPYEQYF.